The clone carrying this T cell receptor beta chain was detected a few times. Its target is unknown. These data belong to a study of beta chain features in type 1 diabetes. Overall study: Cell yields, gender and age were comparable in patients and healthy donors. Study outcomes and limitations: Among all four CD4+ subsets, Type 1 diabetes patients had TCRB CDR3s that were moderately but significantly shorter. VDJ junctions sequenced from type 1 diabetes patients showed fewer insertions and more deletions. Comparison showed that naive, central memory and Treg TCRB repertoires appeared more similar among patients than among healthy donors.

Expressed TCRB transcripts were sequenced after all isolated RNA was converted to cDNA. TCRdb's copy holds only in-frame clones and misses some; the assay was immunoSEQ multiplex PCR. The repertoire holds roughly 730,000 clones, with over 10% as singletons. CDR3 length equals 11 residues. Germline trimming cut 10 bases from V and 3 bases from J; bases unmatched to any gene: 3. CDR1 MNHEY and CDR2 SVGAGI come from the germline V gene. This clonotype was obtained from a man younger than 35 with type 1 diabetes. V usage is TRBV6-5 and J usage is TRBJ2-7; 7 nucleotides line up with TRBD1. Sequenced sample: naive CD4+ T cells from blood. CDR3 DNA sequence: TGTGCCACATACAGGGGCTACGAGCAGTACTTC. Its translation: CATYRGYEQYF.